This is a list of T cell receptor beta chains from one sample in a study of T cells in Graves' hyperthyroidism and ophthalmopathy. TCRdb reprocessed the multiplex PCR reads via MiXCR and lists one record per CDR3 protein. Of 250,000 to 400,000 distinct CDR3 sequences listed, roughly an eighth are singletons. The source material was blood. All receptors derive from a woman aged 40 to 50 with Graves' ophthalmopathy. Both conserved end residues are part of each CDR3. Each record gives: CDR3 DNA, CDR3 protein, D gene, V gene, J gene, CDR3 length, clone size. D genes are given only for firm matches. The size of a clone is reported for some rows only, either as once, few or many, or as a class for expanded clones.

DNA: TGTGCCAGTAGGGAGGACAGGGTTGGGTATGGCTACACCTTC
CDR3: CASREDRVGYGYTF
D: TRBD1
V: TRBV19
J: TRBJ1-2
length: 14
size: many

DNA: TGTGCCAGCAGGATGGACAGGGTGGGAGGTGAATGCACCTTC
CDR3: CASRMDRVGGECTF
D: TRBD1
V: TRBV28
J: TRBJ1-2
length: 14
size: many

DNA: TGTGCCAGCAGCTTAGACCCCGGCGTGGGCGATACGCAGTATTTT
CDR3: CASSLDPGVGDTQYF
D: NA
V: TRBV11-2
J: TRBJ2-3
length: 15
size: many

DNA: TGTGCCAGCAGCCAGACTAGCGGTTTCTCCTACGAGCAGTACTTC
CDR3: CASSQTSGFSYEQYF
D: TRBD2
V: TRBV7-9
J: TRBJ2-7
length: 15
size: many

DNA: TGCAGGACCCAGCGATACCCGTACCAAGAGACCCAGTACTTC
CDR3: CRTQRYPYQETQYF
D: NA
V: TRBV20-1
J: TRBJ2-5
length: 14
size: few

DNA: TGTGCCCCCCGGGACTATGGAAACACCATATATTTT
CDR3: CAPRDYGNTIYF
D: NA
V: TRBV2
J: TRBJ1-3
length: 12
size: many

DNA: TGCAGTGCTAGAGAAGGCCAGTCCCCCTACGAGCAGTACTTC
CDR3: CSAREGQSPYEQYF
D: NA
V: TRBV20-1
J: TRBJ2-7
length: 14
size: NA

DNA: TGTGCCAGCAGTCACGGGGGGATCTATGGCTACACCTTC
CDR3: CASSHGGIYGYTF
D: NA
V: TRBV28
J: TRBJ1-2
length: 13
size: many

DNA: TGCAGTGCGGGTTTAGCTGATATAGTTAACGGGGAGCTGTTTTTT
CDR3: CSAGLADIVNGELFF
D: NA
V: TRBV20-1
J: TRBJ2-2
length: 15
size: few

DNA: TGTGCCACCAGCAGAGGGACTAGCGGGAGTGAGCAGTTCTTC
CDR3: CATSRGTSGSEQFF
D: TRBD2
V: TRBV15
J: TRBJ2-1
length: 14
size: NA

DNA: TGTGCCAGCAGCCAAGCGGGTGAAGCTTTCTTT
CDR3: CASSQAGEAFF
D: NA
V: TRBV3-1
J: TRBJ1-1
length: 11
size: many

DNA: TGTGCCAGCAGCCAAGACCCTATAACCGGGACCAGACGTAACGATGAGCAGTTCTTC
CDR3: CASSQDPITGTRRNDEQFF
D: NA
V: TRBV3-1
J: TRBJ2-1
length: 19
size: few

DNA: TGCGCCAGCAGCTACGGACAGACCTACGAGCAGTACTTC
CDR3: CASSYGQTYEQYF
D: NA
V: TRBV10-2
J: TRBJ2-7
length: 13
size: NA

DNA: TGTGCCAGCACATCCGGACAGGGGTTTAGTTACACCTTC
CDR3: CASTSGQGFSYTF
D: TRBD1
V: TRBV11-2
J: TRBJ1-2
length: 13
size: few

DNA: TGTGCCAGCCTGTGGGGAGGTGGCTCACCCCTCCACTTT
CDR3: CASLWGGGSPLHF
D: NA
V: TRBV2
J: TRBJ1-6
length: 13
size: NA

DNA: TGTGCCAGCAGCCCCAAAGGTCCCATTTCTAACTATGGCTACACCTTC
CDR3: CASSPKGPISNYGYTF
D: NA
V: TRBV7-9
J: TRBJ1-2
length: 16
size: NA

DNA: TGCGCCAACCCAGACAGGGGCCTTAGTCGGAATCAGCCCCAGCATTTT
CDR3: CANPDRGLSRNQPQHF
D: TRBD1
V: TRBV10-1
J: TRBJ1-5
length: 16
size: many

DNA: TGTGCCAGCAGTCGCCGGGACCCTCCTGGCGGGCAGTACTTC
CDR3: CASSRRDPPGGQYF
D: NA
V: TRBV6-1
J: TRBJ2-7
length: 14
size: many

DNA: TGTGCCAGCAGTTACGGCGGCGGGGGATCCTACGAGCAGTACTTC
CDR3: CASSYGGGGSYEQYF
D: TRBD2
V: TRBV6-2/TRBV6-3
J: TRBJ2-7
length: 15
size: NA

DNA: TGCGCCAGCAGCATCGGACCATCCTACGAGCAGTACTTC
CDR3: CASSIGPSYEQYF
D: NA
V: TRBV5-1
J: TRBJ2-7
length: 13
size: few

DNA: TGTGCCAGCACCCCATATGACAGAACTAACTATGGCTACACCTTC
CDR3: CASTPYDRTNYGYTF
D: NA
V: TRBV5-6
J: TRBJ1-2
length: 15
size: NA

DNA: TGCGCCAGCACCCTCTCGACAGGGAATTCACCCCTCCACTTT
CDR3: CASTLSTGNSPLHF
D: TRBD1
V: TRBV4-1
J: TRBJ1-6
length: 14
size: NA

DNA: TGTGCCATCAGGGAAGGGCGCAACTATGGCTACACCTTC
CDR3: CAIREGRNYGYTF
D: NA
V: TRBV10-3
J: TRBJ1-2
length: 13
size: many

DNA: TGTGCCAGCAGCTTTCCGGGTCCCGCAGGGAGTAATGAGCAGTTCTTC
CDR3: CASSFPGPAGSNEQFF
D: NA
V: TRBV7-9
J: TRBJ2-1
length: 16
size: many

DNA: TGTGCCAGCAGTTTATCGAGCCTTGGGGGAGGGCGGACTGAAGCTTTCTTT
CDR3: CASSLSSLGGGRTEAFF
D: NA
V: TRBV27
J: TRBJ1-1
length: 17
size: many

DNA: TGTGCCAGCAGACGTGGACAGGCGAACACTGAAGCTTTCTTT
CDR3: CASRRGQANTEAFF
D: TRBD1
V: TRBV7-2
J: TRBJ1-1
length: 14
size: many

DNA: TGTGCCAGCTCACCAGGAGATGGACAGTTCTTT
CDR3: CASSPGDGQFF
D: NA
V: TRBV18
J: TRBJ1-1
length: 11
size: NA